These 30 T cell receptor beta chains share one sample of origin, sequenced in a study of blood T cell repertoires in COVID-19. Measured with immunoSEQ multiplex PCR; TCRdb has only the in-frame clones, and not every one. This sample has 50,000 to 65,000 clones; around 86% occur once, and the top ten carry around 3.5%. Sequenced sample: peripheral blood. These receptors were taken from a man aged 45 to 65 with active COVID-19.

The chain employs TRBV12-5 and TRBJ1-1; 10 nucleotides agree with TRBD1. V shed 6 bases and J 5 bases; nucleotides not matched to a gene: 9. Germline-derived CDR1 and CDR2 are LGHNT and FRNRAP. The length of the CDR3 is 15 residues. The CDR3 protein is CASGLSTGGITEAFF. Here the CDR3 DNA reads TGTGCTAGTGGCCTTTCGACAGGGGGCATAACTGAAGCTTTCTTT.

The J gene is TRBJ1-2, the V gene TRBV6-4; 8 bases fit TRBD1. The CDR3 extends over 14 amino acids. V gave up 4 bases and J gave up 4 bases; unmatched junction bases: 5. Germline CDR1 is MRHNA and CDR2 is SNTAGT. As DNA, the CDR3 is TGTGCCAGCAGTGGTGGACAGGGTTCCTATGGCTACACCTTC. Its translation: CASSGGQGSYGYTF.

This CDR3 reads CASSESRSQRYGYTF. The CDR3, as DNA: TGTGCCAGCAGTGAAAGTCGGTCGCAGCGTTATGGCTACACCTTC. The chain employs TRBV2 and TRBJ1-2; D uncertain. CDR1 is SNHLY, CDR2 FYNNEI, per germline. V lost 2 bases and J lost 5, with 15 bases in between. The CDR3 is made up of 15 amino acids.

This rearrangement joins TRBV27 to TRBJ2-7; the D gene is possibly TRBD2 (6 bases). V gave up 5 bases and J gave up 2 bases, with 13 bases separating them. The CDR3 is 14 amino acids. Germline CDR1 and CDR2: MNHEY and SMNVEV (reference sequence). The CDR3, as DNA: TGTGCCAGCAGTACGAGGGACTTCCCCTACGAGCAGTACTTC. Translated: CASSTRDFPYEQYF.

The chain carries TRBV29-1 and TRBJ2-7, with D possibly matching TRBD1 (6 bases). This CDR3 is built from 13 residues. Trimming left V 8 bases short and J 6 bases short, with 20 bases between. The germline V gene has CDR1 SQVTM and CDR2 ANQGSEA. CDR3 amino acids: CSTQTGTGSEQYF. CDR3 nucleotide sequence: TGCAGCACTCAAACAGGGACGGGTAGCGAGCAGTACTTC.

The table lists this clone with a few counts. V usage is TRBV27 and J usage is TRBJ1-5; 8 bases are shared with TRBD1. The V segment lost 5 bases and the J segment 2 bases; nucleotides outside the gene matches: 5. In germline, CDR1 is MNHEY, CDR2 SMNVEV (reference sequence). This CDR3 is built from 15 residues. CDR3 residues: CASSDAGGRNQPQHF. The CDR3 DNA follows: TGTGCCAGCAGTGATGCAGGGGGCCGCAATCAGCCCCAGCATTTT.

This clone has a handful of counts. This rearrangement joins TRBV11-2 to TRBJ1-5, with D unresolved. There are 14 residues in the CDR3. V shed 1 base and J shed 6 bases, with 10 bases lying between them. Germline lookup yields CDR1 SGHAT and CDR2 FQNNGV. The CDR3 nucleotides are TGTGCCAGCAGCTTAGGGCCATCTAGTCAGCCCCAGCATTTT. This translates into CASSLGPSSQPQHF.

The J gene is TRBJ2-3, the V gene TRBV18; tentative D call: TRBD2 (5 bases). The CDR3 loop spans 15 amino acids. Germline CDR1 KGHSH, CDR2 LQKENI. The germline V and J ends were trimmed by 4 bases and 6 bases, with 17 bases remaining between them. The CDR3 DNA sequence: TGTGCCAGCTCACTAACGCGAGGACTGGCGGATACGCAGTATTTT. Amino acids: CASSLTRGLADTQYF.

V usage is TRBV5-8 and J usage is TRBJ2-2, with TRBD1 matching 7 bases. Germline loops: CDR1 SGHTS, CDR2 YDEGEE. The CDR3 covers 15 residues. J lost 4 bases, V lost 5 bases, and 8 bases had no gene match. CDR3 region: CASRPTGPSTGELFF. The CDR3 DNA reads as TGTGCCAGCAGACCGACAGGGCCGAGCACCGGGGAGCTGTTTTTT.

This clone has only a few counts. This sequence joins TRBV6-5 and TRBJ1-5; unclear D gene. Germline V gene lookup returns CDR1 MNHEY and CDR2 SVGAGI. Trimming pared 5 bases from V and 7 bases from J, leaving 15 bases between. This CDR3 is built from 14 residues. CDR3 loop: CASSPRVSGQPQHF. The CDR3 DNA sequence: TGTGCCAGCAGTCCCAGAGTAAGCGGGCAGCCCCAGCATTTT.

This chain joins TRBV30 and TRBJ1-5; D uncertain. V was cut by 0 bases and J by 9 bases, with 9 bases left in between. The CDR3 consists of 12 residues. In germline, CDR1 is GTSNPN, CDR2 SVGIG (reference sequence). CDR3 nucleotide sequence: TGTGCCTGGAGTGTACTCTCGGGGCCCCAGCATTTT. This encodes CAWSVLSGPQHF. Looking up the rest from reference TRBV30 and TRBJ1-5 gives the full variable domain: SQTIHQWPATLVQPVGSPLSLECTVEGTSNPNLYWYRQAAGRGLQLLFYSVGIGQISSEVPQNLSASRPQDRQFILSSKKLLLSDSGFYLCAWSVLSGPQHFGDGTRLSIL.

V usage is TRBV7-3 and J usage is TRBJ2-7, with D tentatively TRBD1 (6 bases). The CDR3 runs to 14 residues. V lost 1 base to trimming and J lost 5 bases, with 12 bases between them. Germline CDR1 and CDR2: SGHTA and FQGTGA. The CDR3 sequence is CASSLIAGVHEQYF. As DNA, the CDR3 is TGTGCCAGCAGCTTAATAGCAGGGGTACACGAGCAGTACTTC.

The chain couples TRBV14 to TRBJ2-5, with D possibly matching TRBD1 (6 bases). V dropped 6 bases and J dropped 6 bases, with 11 bases sitting between them. The CDR3 is 12 residues long. CDR1 SGHDN and CDR2 FVKESK come from the germline V gene. The CDR3 protein is CASSHREKTQYF. Written as DNA, the CDR3 is TGTGCCAGCAGTCACAGGGAAAAGACCCAGTACTTC.

This clone has just a few counts. The V call is TRBV9, the J call TRBJ1-2, with 7 bases lining up with TRBD1. Germline V gives CDR1 SGDLS, CDR2 YYNGEE. V shed 3 bases, J shed 3 bases, and the junction held 8 bases outside the gene matches. The CDR3 spans 15 residues. The CDR3 spells CASSDGLDRDYGYTF. CDR3 in DNA: TGTGCCAGCAGCGACGGTCTCGACAGGGACTATGGCTACACCTTC.

This clone was seen once. The gene calls are TRBV6-5 and TRBJ1-2, with D uncertain. The germline V gene encodes CDR1 MNHEY and CDR2 SVGAGI. V was shortened by 6 bases and J by 2 bases, with 7 bases between the two germline ends. The CDR3 length is 12 residues. The chain's CDR3 is CASRSGNYGYTF. CDR3 coding DNA: TGTGCCAGCAGATCCGGGAACTATGGCTACACCTTC.

This clone occurred once. This chain links TRBV27 with TRBJ2-7; 16 bases are a match to TRBD2. CDR1 and CDR2 from the germline V gene are MNHEY and SMNVEV (reference sequence). Germline trimming cut 7 bases from V and 5 bases from J; bases unmatched to any gene: 23. The CDR3 totals 21 residues. The CDR3: CASKGLVEGTSGRAGSNEQYF. The DNA for the CDR3 is TGTGCCAGCAAGGGTTTGGTAGAGGGGACTAGCGGGAGGGCCGGTAGCAACGAGCAGTACTTC.

This chain connects TRBV4-1 to TRBJ1-1; TRBD1 matches 12 bases. Germline V gene lookup returns CDR1 MGHRA and CDR2 YSYEKL. CDR3 size: 15 residues. V was pared by 2 bases and J by 5 bases, with 3 bases of the junction left unmatched. The CDR3 sequence: CASSQRDRGPTEAFF. DNA of the CDR3: TGCGCCAGCAGCCAAAGGGACAGGGGGCCAACTGAAGCTTTCTTT.

The V call is TRBV6-5, the J call TRBJ1-2; D perhaps matches TRBD1 (5 bases). The CDR3 length is 13 residues. CDR1 is MNHEY and CDR2 is SVGAGI in the germline V gene. V shed 6 bases and J shed 3 bases, with 11 bases lying between them. The CDR3 DNA is TGTGCCAGCAGGCTCGGACAATACTATGGCTACACCTTC. Its protein product is CASRLGQYYGYTF.

The chain links TRBV6-5 to TRBJ2-7, with 10 bases fitting TRBD1. CDR1 and CDR2 from the germline V gene are MNHEY and SVGAGI. The CDR3 consists of 13 residues. Trimming removed 6 bases from V and 7 bases from J; junction bases left unmatched: 6. The chain's CDR3 is CASRGDRGLEQYF. Written as DNA, the CDR3 is TGTGCCAGCAGGGGGGACAGGGGTCTGGAGCAGTACTTC.

V and J are TRBV6-6 and TRBJ1-5; D is uncertain. Trimming took 1 base from V and 2 from J, leaving 9 bases between them. CDR3 length: 15 residues. Germline V gene lookup returns CDR1 MNHNY and CDR2 SVGAGI (reference sequence). In nucleotides, the CDR3 is TGTGCCAGCAGTTACTTTCGGGGAGGCAATCAGCCCCAGCATTTT. Translated, it gives CASSYFRGGNQPQHF.

The CDR3 reads CASSPPQGKNYGYTF. CDR3 bases: TGTGCCAGCTCACCTCCGCAGGGCAAGAACTATGGCTACACCTTC. V is TRBV18 and J is TRBJ1-2, with TRBD1 as a possible D gene (5 bases). The V and J ends lost 3 bases and 2 bases respectively, with 13 bases between them. The CDR3 covers 15 residues. Germline CDR1 and CDR2: KGHSH and LQKENI.

Concerning this clone itself: The same CDR3 can be traced to other DNA sequences in this sample. This chain links TRBV28 with TRBJ1-1, with 10 bases fitting TRBD1. CDR1 and CDR2 (germline): MDHEN, SYDVKM. The CDR3 runs to 16 residues. V was pared by 5 bases and J by 0 bases, with 6 bases of the junction left unmatched. CDR3 coding DNA: TGTGCCAGCAGTCTAAGGACAGGGGGTTTGAACACTGAAGCTTTCTTT. Translation gives CASSLRTGGLNTEAFF. The variable domain in full, with the rest retrieved from reference TRBV28 and TRBJ1-1, is DVKVTQSSRYLVKRTGEKVFLECVQDMDHENMFWYRQDPGLGLRLIYFSYDVKMKEKGDIPEGYSVSREKKERFSLILESASTNQTSMYLCASSLRTGGLNTEAFFGQGTRLTVV.

V usage is TRBV7-3 and J usage is TRBJ2-1; the match to TRBD2 covers 7 bases. Per germline, CDR1 SGHTA and CDR2 FQGTGA. The CDR3 contains 12 residues. V shed 4 bases, J shed 10 bases, and the junction held 4 bases outside the gene matches. CDR3 DNA sequence: TGTGCCAGCAGCTATGCGGGGGAAGAGCAGTTCTTC. Residues: CASSYAGEEQFF.

The chain employs TRBV7-9 and TRBJ1-1; D possibly corresponds to TRBD1 (5 bases). The germline CDR1 and CDR2 sequences are SEHNR and FQNEAQ (reference sequence). CDR3 length equals 14 residues. Trimming took off 5 bases at V and 1 base at J, with 11 bases between the two ends. The CDR3, as DNA: TGTGCCAGCAGCCCCGACAGAAGGAACACTGAAGCTTTCTTT. It codes for CASSPDRRNTEAFF.

V and J are TRBV6-1 and TRBJ2-3, with 12 bases matching TRBD2. The germline gives CDR1 MNHNS, CDR2 SASEGT. V trimming: 4 bases; J trimming: 0 bases; junction bases outside the gene matches: 5. The CDR3 has 17 residues. The CDR3 protein is CASSGAGTSGSTDTQYF. The DNA of the CDR3 is TGTGCCAGCAGTGGGGCCGGGACTAGCGGGAGCACAGATACGCAGTATTTT.

This chain links TRBV19 with TRBJ2-2; 8 nucleotides agree with TRBD2. This CDR3 is built from 16 residues. CDR1 LNHDA and CDR2 SQIVND come from the germline V gene (reference sequence). Trimming at V came to 3 bases and at J to 1 base, leaving 4 bases not matched to a gene. The CDR3 nucleotides read TGTGCCAGTAGTATGGGAAGCGGGGGGAACACCGGGGAGCTGTTTTTT. Translated, it gives CASSMGSGGNTGELFF. Looking up the rest from reference TRBV19 and TRBJ2-2 gives the full variable domain: DGGITQSPKYLFRKEGQNVTLSCEQNLNHDAMYWYRQDPGQGLRLIYYSQIVNDFQKGDIAEGYSVSREKKESFPLTVTSAQKNPTAFYLCASSMGSGGNTGELFFGEGSRLTVL.

The chain couples TRBV7-9 to TRBJ1-2, with D maybe TRBD1 (6 bases). The CDR3 sequence is 16 residues long. The germline CDR1 and CDR2 sequences are SEHNR and FQNEAQ (reference sequence). V was pared by 3 bases and J by 5 bases, with 19 bases between. Here the CDR3 reads CASSLRTAVGLYGYTF. For the CDR3, the DNA is TGTGCCAGCAGCTTGCGGACAGCCGTCGGGTTATATGGCTACACCTTC.

This clone was seen a handful of times. The J gene is TRBJ2-7, the V gene TRBV19; TRBD2 matches 7 bases. Trimming cost V 3 bases and J 2 bases; bases outside gene matches: 4. Germline CDR1 and CDR2: LNHDA and SQIVND (reference sequence). The CDR3 has 14 amino acids. CDR3 sequence (DNA): TGTGCCAGTAGTATCCAGCGGGGAACCTACGAGCAGTACTTC. Its translation is CASSIQRGTYEQYF.

The rearrangement links TRBV20-1 to TRBJ1-2, with TRBD1 as a possible D gene (5 bases). CDR3 length: 11 amino acids. CDR1 DFQATT and CDR2 SNEGSKA come from the germline V gene (reference sequence). Trimming took off 5 bases at V and 7 bases at J, with 11 bases between the two ends. CDR3 DNA: TGCAGTGCTGCAGGGTTTACTGGCTACACCTTC. It specifies CSAAGFTGYTF.

This chain connects TRBV2 to TRBJ2-1, with D tentatively TRBD2 (6 bases). Germline lookup yields CDR1 SNHLY and CDR2 FYNNEI. V lost 4 bases, J lost 7 bases, and 8 bases lay in between. This CDR3 spans 12 amino acids. The CDR3, as DNA: TGTGCCAGCAGTGTCGGAGGGAATGAGCAGTTCTTC. It translates to CASSVGGNEQFF.